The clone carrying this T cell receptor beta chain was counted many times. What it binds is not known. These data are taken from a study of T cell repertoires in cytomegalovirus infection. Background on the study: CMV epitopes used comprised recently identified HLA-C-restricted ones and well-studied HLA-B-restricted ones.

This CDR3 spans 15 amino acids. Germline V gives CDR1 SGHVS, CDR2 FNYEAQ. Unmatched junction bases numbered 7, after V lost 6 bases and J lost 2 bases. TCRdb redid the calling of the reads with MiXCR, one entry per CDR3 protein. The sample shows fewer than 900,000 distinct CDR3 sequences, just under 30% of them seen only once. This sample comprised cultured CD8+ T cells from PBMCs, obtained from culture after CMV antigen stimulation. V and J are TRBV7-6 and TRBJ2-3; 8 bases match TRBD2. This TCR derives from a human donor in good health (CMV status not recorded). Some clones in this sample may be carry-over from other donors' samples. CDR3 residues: CASSKSGGFTDTQYF. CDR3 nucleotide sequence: TGTGCCAGCAGTAAAAGCGGGGGCTTCACAGATACGCAGTATTTT.